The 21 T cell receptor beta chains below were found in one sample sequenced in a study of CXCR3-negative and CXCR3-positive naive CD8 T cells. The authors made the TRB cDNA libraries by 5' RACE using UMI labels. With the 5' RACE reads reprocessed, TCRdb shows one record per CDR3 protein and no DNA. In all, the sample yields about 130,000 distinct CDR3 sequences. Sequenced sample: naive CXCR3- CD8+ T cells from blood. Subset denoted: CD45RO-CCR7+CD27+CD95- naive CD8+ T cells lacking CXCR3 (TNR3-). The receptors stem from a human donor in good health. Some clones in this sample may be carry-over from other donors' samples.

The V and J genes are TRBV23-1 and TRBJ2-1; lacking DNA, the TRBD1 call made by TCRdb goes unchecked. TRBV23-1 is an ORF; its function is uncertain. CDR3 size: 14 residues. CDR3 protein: CASCRDRAYNEQFF.

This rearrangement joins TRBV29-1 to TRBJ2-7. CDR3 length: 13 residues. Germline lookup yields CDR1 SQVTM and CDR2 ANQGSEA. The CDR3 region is CSVETGPTYEQYF.

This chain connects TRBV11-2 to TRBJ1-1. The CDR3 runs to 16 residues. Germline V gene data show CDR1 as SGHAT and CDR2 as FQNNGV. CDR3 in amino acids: CASSLYSRNMNTEAFF.

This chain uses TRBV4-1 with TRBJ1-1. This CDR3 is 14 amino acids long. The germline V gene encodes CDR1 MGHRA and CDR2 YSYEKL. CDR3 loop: CASSQAPMNTEAFF.

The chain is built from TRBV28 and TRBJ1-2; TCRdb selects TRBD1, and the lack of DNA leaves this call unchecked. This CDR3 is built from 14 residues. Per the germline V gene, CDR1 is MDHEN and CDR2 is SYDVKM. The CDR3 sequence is CASRDRGLDYGYTF.

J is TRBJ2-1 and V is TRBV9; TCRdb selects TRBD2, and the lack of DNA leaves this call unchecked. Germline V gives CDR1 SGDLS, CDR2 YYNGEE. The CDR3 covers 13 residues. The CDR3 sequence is CASSEWGANEQFF.

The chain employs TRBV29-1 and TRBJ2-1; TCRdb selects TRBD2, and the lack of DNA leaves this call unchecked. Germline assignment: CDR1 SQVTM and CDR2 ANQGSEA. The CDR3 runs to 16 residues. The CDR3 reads CSVGRTSGSTDDEQFF.

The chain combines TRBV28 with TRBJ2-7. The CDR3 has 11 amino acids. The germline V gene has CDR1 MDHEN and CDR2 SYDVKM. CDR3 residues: CASSTTYEQYF.

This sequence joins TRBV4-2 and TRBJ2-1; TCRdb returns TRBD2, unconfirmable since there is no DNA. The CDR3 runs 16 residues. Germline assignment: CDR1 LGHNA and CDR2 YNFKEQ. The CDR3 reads CASSQSGTNLYNEQFF.

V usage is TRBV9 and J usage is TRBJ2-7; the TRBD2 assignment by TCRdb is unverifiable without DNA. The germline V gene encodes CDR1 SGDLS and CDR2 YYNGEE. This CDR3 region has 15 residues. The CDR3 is CASSVGAGRSYEQYF.

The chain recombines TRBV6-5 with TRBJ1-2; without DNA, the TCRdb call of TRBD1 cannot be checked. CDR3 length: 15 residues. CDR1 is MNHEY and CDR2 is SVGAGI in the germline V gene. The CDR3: CASSLSLTEIYGYTF.

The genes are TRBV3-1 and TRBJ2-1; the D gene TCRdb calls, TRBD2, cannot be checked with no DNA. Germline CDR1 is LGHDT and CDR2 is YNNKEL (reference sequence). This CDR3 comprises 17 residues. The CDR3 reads CASSQDGPLHSYNEQFF.

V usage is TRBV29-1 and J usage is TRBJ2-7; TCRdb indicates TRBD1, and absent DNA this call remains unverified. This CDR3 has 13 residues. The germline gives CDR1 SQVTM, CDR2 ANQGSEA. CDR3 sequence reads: CSVWGDRDFEQYF.

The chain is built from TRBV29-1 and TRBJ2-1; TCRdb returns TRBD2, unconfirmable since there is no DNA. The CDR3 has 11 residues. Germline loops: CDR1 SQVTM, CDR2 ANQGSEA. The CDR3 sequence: CSAAGLVEQFF.

The CDR3 loop reads CASSIAIGSRSYEQYF. This chain joins TRBV19 and TRBJ2-7; absent DNA, TCRdb's TRBD2 call cannot be checked. Germline V gene sequence: CDR1 LNHDA, CDR2 SQIVND (reference sequence). The CDR3 contains 16 residues.

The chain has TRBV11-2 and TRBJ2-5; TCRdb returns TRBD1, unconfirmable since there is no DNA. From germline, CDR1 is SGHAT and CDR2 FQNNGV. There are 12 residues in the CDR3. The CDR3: CASTTGSGAQYF.

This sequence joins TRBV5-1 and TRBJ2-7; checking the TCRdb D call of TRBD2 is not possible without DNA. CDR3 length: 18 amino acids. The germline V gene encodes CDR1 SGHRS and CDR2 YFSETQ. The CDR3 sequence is CASSLVGGVAGDLYEQYF.

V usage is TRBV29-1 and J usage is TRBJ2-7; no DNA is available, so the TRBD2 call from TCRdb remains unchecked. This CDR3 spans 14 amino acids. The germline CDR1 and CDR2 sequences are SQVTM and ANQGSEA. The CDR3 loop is CSASMGGSAYEQYF.

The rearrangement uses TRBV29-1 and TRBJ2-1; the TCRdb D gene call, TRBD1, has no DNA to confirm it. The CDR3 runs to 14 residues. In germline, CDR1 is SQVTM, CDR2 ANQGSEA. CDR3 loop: CSVEDPATGYEQFF.

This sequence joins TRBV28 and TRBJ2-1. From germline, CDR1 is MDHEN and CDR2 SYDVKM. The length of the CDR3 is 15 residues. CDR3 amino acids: CASTPLAESYNEQFF.

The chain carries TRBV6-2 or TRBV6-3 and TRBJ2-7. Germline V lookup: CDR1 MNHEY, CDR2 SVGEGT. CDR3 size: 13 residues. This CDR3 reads CASNAGGSYEQYF.